Each of the 26 T cell receptor beta chains below was sequenced from the same sample in a study of blood T cells in healthy people across ages. A sample-barcoded 5' primer and a J-beta primer mix were used in a second PCR of about 7 to 11 cycles. One entry per CDR3 protein results from TCRdb running MiXCR on the 5' RACE reads. The data show more than 450,000 distinct CDR3 sequences, with about 25% seen just once and approximately 3.7% held by the top ten. These records were also assigned to another study, of T cells of mothers and their children.

Sequences were obtained from blood. The receptors shown here come from a boy between 2 and 10 years old in good health.

In this sample, this clonotype turned up a few times. This CDR3 is CASSGTSGGHEQFF. CDR3 bases: TGTGCCAGCAGCGGGACTAGCGGGGGACATGAGCAGTTCTTC. The chain combines TRBV6-5 with TRBJ2-5; 14 positions match TRBD2. Matching the DNA end better, TRBJ2-1 makes the J call doubtful. Germline values: CDR1 MNHEY, CDR2 SVGAGI. There are 14 residues in the CDR3.

This clonotype was found many times. In DNA form, the CDR3 reads TGTGCCAGCAGTTTGACAGGGGCATACAATGAGCAGTTCTTC. The encoded protein is CASSLTGAYNEQFF. The chain is built from TRBV12-3 or TRBV12-4 and TRBJ2-5; 8 nucleotides match TRBD1. The J call may be wrong; the DNA end is better matched by TRBJ2-1. The CDR3 consists of 14 residues.

A few counts support this clonotype. The gene calls are TRBV6-1 and TRBJ2-7; 11 positions match TRBD1. J gave up 5 bases and V 2 bases, and 11 bases lay outside the gene matches. Looked up from germline, CDR1 is MNHNS and CDR2 is SASEGT. This CDR3 has 17 residues. Here the CDR3 DNA reads TGTGCCAGCAGTGAATATTTTGGGACAGGGGGTCACAACGAGCAGTACTTC. Translation gives CASSEYFGTGGHNEQYF.

The chain carries TRBV6-2 or TRBV6-3 and TRBJ2-1, with 10 nucleotides matching TRBD2. CDR1 is MNHEY, CDR2 SVGEGT, per germline. The CDR3 runs to 15 residues. With 2 bases clipped from V and 8 bases from J, the junction kept 6 bases outside the gene matches. CDR3 bases: TGTGCCAGCAGTTACGGGGCTAGCGGGGGTGATGAGCAGTTCTTC. This gives the protein CASSYGASGGDEQFF.

This chain joins TRBV10-3 and TRBJ2-3, with TRBD2 matching 7 bases. The trim removed 4 bases at V and 3 bases at J, leaving 7 bases unmatched. Germline V gene data show CDR1 as ENHRY and CDR2 as SYGVKD. The CDR3 has 15 amino acids. The CDR3 DNA reads TGTGCCATCAGTGTGACGGGAGGCGTGACAGATACGCAGTATTTT. This codes for CAISVTGGVTDTQYF.

There are a few counts of this clonotype. This chain links TRBV5-1 with TRBJ2-5, with 8 nucleotides matching TRBD2. TRBJ2-7 explains the end of the DNA better; the J call may be wrong. CDR1 SGHRS and CDR2 YFSETQ come from the germline V gene. The CDR3 extends over 14 amino acids. CDR3 coding DNA: TGCGCCAGCAGCTTGGCGGGAGGGCCTCACGAGCAGTACTTC. Its protein product is CASSLAGGPHEQYF.

In its sample, this clonotype was seen a few times. The rearrangement links TRBV27 to TRBJ1-1; unclear D gene. Trimming stripped 7 bases from V and 0 bases from J, with 18 bases between. The CDR3 runs 16 residues. The germline gives CDR1 MNHEY, CDR2 SMNVEV (reference sequence). As DNA, the CDR3 is TGTGCCAGCAATTTGGGGAGGGCGAAAATGAACACTGAAGCTTTCTTT. Its protein product is CASNLGRAKMNTEAFF.

The rearrangement joins TRBV12-3 or TRBV12-4 to TRBJ1-5; perhaps TRBD1 as D (5 bases). The CDR3 consists of 17 residues. With 3 bases removed from V and 1 base from J, the gap between germline ends came to 16 bases. CDR3 loop: CASSLTLTALSNQPQHF. CDR3 sequence (DNA): TGTGCCAGCAGTTTGACCTTGACAGCTCTGAGCAATCAGCCCCAGCATTTT.

The chain couples TRBV4-1 to TRBJ2-7; D remains ambiguous. CDR1 and CDR2 from the germline V gene are MGHRA and YSYEKL. Trimming took off 0 bases at V and 2 bases at J, with 8 bases between the two ends. The CDR3 covers 14 residues. CDR3 region: CASSQEAIAYEQYF. The CDR3 bases are TGCGCCAGCAGCCAAGAGGCAATTGCCTACGAGCAGTACTTC.

This clonotype was seen at least ten times. V usage is TRBV6-5 and J usage is TRBJ2-1, with TRBD2 identical over 7 bases. V lost 4 bases to trimming and J lost 1 base; unmatched junction nucleotides: 4. Germline V gene data show CDR1 as MNHEY and CDR2 as SVGAGI. The CDR3 runs 15 residues. CDR3 nucleotides: TGTGCCAGCAGTTCCCCCGGGGGGTCCTACAATGAGCAGTTCTTC. This codes for CASSSPGGSYNEQFF.

The table lists this clonotype with a few counts. The CDR3 spells CASSEQRFKNIQYF. In DNA, the CDR3 is TGTGCCAGCAGTGAACAGCGGTTCAAAAACATTCAGTACTTC. The rearrangement links TRBV2 to TRBJ2-4; a possible D gene is TRBD2 (5 bases). The CDR3 is 14 residues long. Germline lookup yields CDR1 SNHLY and CDR2 FYNNEI. V lost 2 bases to trimming and J lost 3 bases, with 8 bases between them.

The chain links TRBV12-3 or TRBV12-4 to TRBJ1-1; D gene ambiguous. V lost 6 bases to trimming and J lost 5 bases, with 13 bases between them. This CDR3 has 13 residues. The CDR3 nucleotides are TGTGCCAGCAGCTTATACCCTGGGACTGAAGCTTTCTTT. Translation gives CASSLYPGTEAFF.

This clonotype was detected only a few times. This chain uses TRBV5-1 with TRBJ2-7, with no clear D. The V end lost 0 bases, the J end lost 7 bases, and 14 bases lay between the germline ends. Germline assignment: CDR1 SGHRS and CDR2 YFSETQ. This CDR3 comprises 14 residues. The CDR3 DNA is TGCGCCAGCAGCTTGGACGGACCGATTAGGGAGCAGTACTTC. It yields the protein CASSLDGPIREQYF.

This clonotype was detected a few times. The V gene is TRBV7-9, the J gene TRBJ2-2; D perhaps matches TRBD1 (5 bases). Germline V CDR1 and CDR2: SEHNR, FQNEAQ (reference sequence). V lost 1 base to trimming and J lost 3 bases, with 15 bases between them. This CDR3 has 17 residues. CDR3 amino acids: CASSLVGFDRYTGELFF. The CDR3 bases are TGTGCCAGCAGCTTAGTCGGCTTCGACAGATACACCGGGGAGCTGTTTTTT.

This clonotype has only a few counts. This rearrangement joins TRBV7-6 to TRBJ2-5, with 7 nucleotides matching TRBD2. The J call could be wrong; TRBJ2-1 is a better fit for the DNA end. Germline lookup yields CDR1 SGHVS and CDR2 FNYEAQ. The CDR3 is 15 residues long. The CDR3 region has the DNA TGTGCCAGCAGCCCCAGCGGGGTACCCTACAATGAGCAGTTCTTC. This gives the protein CASSPSGVPYNEQFF.

This chain connects TRBV20-1 to TRBJ2-7, with D perhaps TRBD1 or TRBD2 (5 bases each). Germline CDR1 DFQATT, CDR2 SNEGSKA (reference sequence). The V end lost 4 bases, the J end lost 7 bases, and 17 bases lay between the germline ends. The length of the CDR3 is 13 residues. CDR3 nucleotides: TGCAGTGCTATAGCCGGGGCGGCGTTTGAGCAGTACTTC. It translates to CSAIAGAAFEQYF.

The V gene is TRBV12-3 or TRBV12-4, the J gene TRBJ2-7; TRBD1 might be the D (6 bases). With 3 bases removed from V and 3 bases from J, the gap between germline ends came to 15 bases. The CDR3 covers 15 residues. Here the CDR3 reads CASSLPHQGHYEQYF. Written as DNA, the CDR3 is TGTGCCAGCAGTTTGCCCCACCAGGGACACTACGAGCAGTACTTC.

The chain employs TRBV6-6 and TRBJ2-3, with 7 nucleotides matching TRBD2. The CDR3 loop spans 15 amino acids. The junction had 11 bases not matched to a gene; V was cut back by 5 bases and J by 6 bases. Germline V CDR1 and CDR2: MNHNY, SVGAGI (reference sequence). The CDR3 sequence is CASSPPRDGGDTQYF. DNA of the CDR3: TGTGCCAGCAGTCCGCCTAGGGACGGGGGGGATACGCAGTATTTT.

V is TRBV18 and J is TRBJ2-1; D remains unclear. V dropped 6 bases and J dropped 1 base, with 16 bases sitting between them. Germline V gene data show CDR1 as KGHSH and CDR2 as LQKENI. The CDR3 sequence is 16 residues long. DNA of the CDR3: TGTGCCAGCTCCCGCGACCCTACGCATTCCTACAATGAGCAGTTCTTC. Amino acids: CASSRDPTHSYNEQFF.

On this clonotype: In this CDR3 the conserved last residue, phenylalanine or tryptophan, is missing, so a read error is likely. The CDR3 here is CASSLAGAYEQYL. The CDR3 DNA sequence: TGTGCCAGCAGCCTAGCGGGGGCTTACGAGCAGTACCTC. The V and J genes are TRBV14 and TRBJ2-7; 9 bases are shared with TRBD2. The germline CDR1 and CDR2 sequences are SGHDN and FVKESK. With 4 bases clipped from V and 4 bases from J, the junction kept 2 bases outside the gene matches. The CDR3 has 13 amino acids.

In its sample, this clonotype was seen a few times. The gene calls are TRBV11-2 and TRBJ1-2; a weak D match, TRBD1 (5 bases). Trimming removed 6 bases from V and 6 bases from J, with 23 bases in between. Germline V gives CDR1 SGHAT, CDR2 FQNNGV. CDR3 length: 16 amino acids. CDR3 amino acids: CASRPVSSRARNGYTF. DNA of the CDR3: TGTGCCAGCAGGCCCGTTTCGAGCAGGGCCAGGAATGGCTACACCTTC.

The CDR3 DNA reads TGTGCCAGCGGGACCGACAGGGGGTTCGGGGAGCTGTTTTTT. It translates to CASGTDRGFGELFF. The chain carries TRBV12-3 or TRBV12-4 and TRBJ2-2; the match to TRBD1 covers 9 bases. V shed 8 bases and J 7 bases; nucleotides not matched to a gene: 8. The CDR3 has 14 amino acids.

This clonotype has a handful of counts. The chain uses TRBV30 and TRBJ2-4; a possible D gene is TRBD2 (6 bases). CDR1 is GTSNPN, CDR2 SVGIG, per germline (reference sequence). The CDR3 runs to 14 residues. Trimming left V 2 bases short and J 1 base short, with 9 bases between. The CDR3 spells CAWSRLAAKNIQYF. For the CDR3, the DNA is TGTGCCTGGAGTAGGCTAGCGGCCAAAAACATTCAGTACTTC.

CDR3 loop: CASSHGLAVAKNIQYF. CDR3 coding DNA: TGTGCCAGCAGTCACGGACTAGCGGTAGCCAAAAACATTCAGTACTTC. The chain joins TRBV6-1 to TRBJ2-4; TRBD2 matches at 10 bases. The CDR3 consists of 16 residues. Germline lookup yields CDR1 MNHNS and CDR2 SASEGT. The J segment lost 0 bases and the V segment lost 5 bases, leaving 4 bases of the junction unmatched.

This clonotype was seen a handful of times. The J gene is TRBJ1-4, the V gene TRBV9; D perhaps matches TRBD1 (5 bases). Per the germline V gene, CDR1 is SGDLS and CDR2 is YYNGEE. CDR3 length: 13 amino acids. The V gene lost 2 bases and the J gene lost 6 bases, with 8 bases spanning the gap. The CDR3 reads CASSVQGYEKLFF. In DNA form, the CDR3 reads TGTGCCAGCAGCGTGCAGGGCTATGAAAAACTGTTTTTT.

The chain uses TRBV20-1 and TRBJ1-2; 7 bases align to TRBD1. V lost 5 bases to trimming and J lost 6 bases; unmatched junction nucleotides: 0. The CDR3 contains 10 residues. The V gene's germline CDR1 is DFQATT and CDR2 SNEGSKA (reference sequence). The CDR3 nucleotides read TGCAGTGCTGACAGGGATGGCTACACCTTC. Translation gives CSADRDGYTF.